The next 28 T cell receptor beta chains were all read from a single sample in a study of T cell repertoires in ileal Crohn's disease. Produced via immunoSEQ multiplex PCR; TCRdb's table is partial and in-frame only. The sample lists about 5,200 clones, more than 80% occurring once. Material: ileal tissue. These TCRs come from an adult with Crohn's disease.

This clone has only one observation. V usage is TRBV10-3 and J usage is TRBJ2-3; 11 bases match TRBD2. Germline CDR1 reads ENHRY; CDR2 reads SYGVKD. The CDR3 is made up of 14 amino acids. The J segment lost 1 base and the V segment lost 10 bases, leaving 4 bases of the junction unmatched. DNA for the CDR3: TGTGCCACCGGACTAGCGGGTGGCACAGATACGCAGTATTTT. Translation: CATGLAGGTDTQYF.

The chain links TRBV5-1 to TRBJ2-7; 8 positions match TRBD1. This CDR3 spans 14 amino acids. The J segment lost 6 bases and the V segment lost 3 bases, leaving 8 bases of the junction unmatched. Germline V gives CDR1 SGHRS, CDR2 YFSETQ. CDR3 loop: CASSSLRGLGEQYF. For the CDR3, the DNA is TGCGCCAGCAGCTCCCTCAGGGGGCTAGGCGAGCAGTACTTC. Filled out from reference TRBV5-1 and TRBJ2-7, the complete variable domain reads KAGVTQTPRYLIKTRGQQVTLSCSPISGHRSVSWYQQTPGQGLQFLFEYFSETQRNKGNFPGRFSGRQFSNSRSEMNVSTLELGDSALYLCASSSLRGLGEQYFGPGTRLTVT.

The genes are TRBV7-9 and TRBJ2-5, with 13 bases lining up with TRBD2. The CDR3 runs to 17 residues. Germline V gene sequence: CDR1 SEHNR, CDR2 FQNEAQ (reference sequence). J gave up 0 bases and V 5 bases, and 6 bases lay outside the gene matches. The CDR3 DNA follows: TGTGCCAGCAGCCCCCGGACTAGCGGGAGTAACCAAGAGACCCAGTACTTC. This translates into CASSPRTSGSNQETQYF.

This sequence joins TRBV10-2 and TRBJ1-1, with 8 bases that match TRBD1. V trimming: 6 bases; J trimming: 4 bases; junction bases outside the gene matches: 4. The CDR3 covers 13 residues. Germline V CDR1 and CDR2: WSHSY, SAAADI. Here the CDR3 DNA reads TGCGCCAGCAGGGGACAGGAGTTCACTGAAGCTTTCTTT. This encodes CASRGQEFTEAFF.

The rearrangement links TRBV6-5 to TRBJ1-6, with a weak D call TRBD1 (6 bases). The CDR3 has 13 residues. The germline V gene has CDR1 MNHEY and CDR2 SVGAGI. V was cut by 8 bases and J by 5 bases, with 10 bases left in between. Here the CDR3 DNA reads TGTGCCAGCGAGCCAGGGGATAATTCACCCCTCCACTTT. Amino acids: CASEPGDNSPLHF.

This clone was seen more than once but under ten times. The gene calls are TRBV7-2 and TRBJ2-3; 10 nucleotides match TRBD1. The length of the CDR3 is 17 residues. The V gene end was trimmed by 7 bases and the J gene end by 4 bases; junction bases not matched to a gene: 14. Germline CDR1 is SGHTA and CDR2 is FQGNSA. The CDR3 sequence is CASTPRPGQGLADTQYF. Written as DNA, the CDR3 is TGTGCCAGCACCCCCCGCCCGGGACAGGGGTTAGCAGATACGCAGTATTTT.

The J gene is TRBJ1-4, the V gene TRBV5-1; the D is unclear. CDR3 length equals 13 residues. CDR1 is SGHRS, CDR2 YFSETQ, per germline. V shed 7 bases and J shed 4 bases, with 11 bases lying between them. The CDR3 loop reads CASSGGRNEKLFF. The CDR3 coding sequence is TGCGCCAGCTCCGGAGGTCGTAATGAAAAACTGTTTTTT.

This chain connects TRBV29-1 to TRBJ2-2; D is possibly TRBD1 (5 bases). In germline, CDR1 is SQVTM, CDR2 ANQGSEA. This CDR3 is built from 14 residues. Trimming pared 4 bases from V and 2 bases from J, leaving 11 bases between. For the CDR3, the DNA is TGCAGCGTTGGGGCAGGGATCAACACCGGGGAGCTGTTTTTT. The encoded protein is CSVGAGINTGELFF.

The chain joins TRBV19 to TRBJ1-2, with 8 bases that match TRBD1. The CDR3 contains 17 residues. Germline values: CDR1 LNHDA, CDR2 SQIVND (reference sequence). Losses at the gene ends were 3 bases for V and 8 bases for J; bases not matched to a gene: 17. As DNA, the CDR3 is TGTGCCAGTAGTATGGGGCCCTCCGGACAGGGAAAGGGAGGCTACACCTTC. Amino acids: CASSMGPSGQGKGGYTF.

The chain couples TRBV28 to TRBJ1-1; TRBD1 is a possible D gene (5 bases). With 6 bases removed from V and 6 bases from J, the gap between germline ends came to 17 bases. The CDR3 totals 14 residues. From germline, CDR1 is MDHEN and CDR2 SYDVKM. Written as DNA, the CDR3 is TGTGCCAGCAGACACCTGGGGGGGTGGTCTGAAGCTTTCTTT. Residues: CASRHLGGWSEAFF.

The chain combines TRBV18 with TRBJ2-2; maybe TRBD1 (6 bases). CDR1 and CDR2 (germline): KGHSH, LQKENI. The CDR3 covers 15 residues. Trimming removed 1 base at V and 6 bases at J, with 12 bases between. Written as DNA, the CDR3 is TGTGCCAGCTCACCACTATCGGCAGGGGCCGGGGAGCTGTTTTTT. Translating gives CASSPLSAGAGELFF.

The chain recombines TRBV30 with TRBJ1-5, with D maybe TRBD1 (5 bases). Germline loops: CDR1 GTSNPN, CDR2 SVGIG (reference sequence). CDR3 length: 13 residues. Trimming removed 1 base from V and 4 bases from J, with 8 bases in between. The CDR3 here is CAWSGAGNQPQHF. The CDR3 bases are TGTGCCTGGAGTGGGGCAGGGAATCAGCCCCAGCATTTT. Variable domain in full (rest from reference TRBV30 and TRBJ1-5): SQTIHQWPATLVQPVGSPLSLECTVEGTSNPNLYWYRQAAGRGLQLLFYSVGIGQISSEVPQNLSASRPQDRQFILSSKKLLLSDSGFYLCAWSGAGNQPQHFGDGTRLSIL.

This chain links TRBV28 with TRBJ2-7, with 13 bases aligning to TRBD2. The CDR3 is made up of 15 amino acids. Germline CDR1 reads MDHEN; CDR2 reads SYDVKM. V lost 7 bases and J lost 5; bases outside the gene matches: 8. CDR3 DNA sequence: TGTGCCAGCATCCCACTAGCGGGAGGGCGTCACGAGCAGTACTTC. As protein: CASIPLAGGRHEQYF. Based on the CDR3 plus reference TRBV28 and TRBJ2-7, the full variable domain is DVKVTQSSRYLVKRTGEKVFLECVQDMDHENMFWYRQDPGLGLRLIYFSYDVKMKEKGDIPEGYSVSREKKERFSLILESASTNQTSMYLCASIPLAGGRHEQYFGPGTRLTVT.

This rearrangement joins TRBV6-1 to TRBJ2-5; 12 bases fit TRBD2. The last part of the DNA fits TRBJ2-7 better; the J call may be wrong. The CDR3 extends over 18 amino acids. The germline CDR1 and CDR2 sequences are MNHNS and SASEGT. The CDR3 DNA follows: TGTGCCAGCAGTGAAGACCCATCTAGCGGGGGGGCCTTAGACGAGCAGTACTTC. It is translated as CASSEDPSSGGALDEQYF.

The chain links TRBV15 to TRBJ1-5; maybe TRBD1 (5 bases). This CDR3 is 16 amino acids long. V lost 5 bases and J lost 1, with 15 bases in between. CDR1 LNHNV and CDR2 YYDKDF come from the germline V gene (reference sequence). DNA of the CDR3: TGTGCCACCAGCCCTCCCGGGGGGTTAAGCAATCAGCCCCAGCATTTT. It encodes CATSPPGGLSNQPQHF.

This chain links TRBV6-6 with TRBJ2-6, with D maybe TRBD1 (6 bases). This CDR3 region has 15 residues. The V end was cut by 2 bases, the J end by 2 bases, with 7 bases between. The germline V gene has CDR1 MNHNY and CDR2 SVGAGI (reference sequence). In nucleotides, the CDR3 is TGTGCCAGCAGTTACGAGGGGGCTGGGGCCAACGTCCTGACTTTC. Its protein product is CASSYEGAGANVLTF.

The rearrangement links TRBV30 to TRBJ1-5; D possibly corresponds to TRBD1 (5 bases). The CDR3 length is 13 residues. Germline loops: CDR1 GTSNPN, CDR2 SVGIG (reference sequence). V was pared by 5 bases and J by 4 bases, with 12 bases between. The CDR3 here is CAWSGDFNQPQHF. The CDR3 nucleotides are TGTGCCTGGTCGGGGGATTTTAATCAGCCCCAGCATTTT.

The J gene is TRBJ2-7, the V gene TRBV6-1; 9 nucleotides line up with TRBD1. The CDR3 totals 14 residues. Germline V CDR1 and CDR2: MNHNS, SASEGT. The J segment lost 6 bases and the V segment lost 5 bases, leaving 8 bases of the junction unmatched. The chain's CDR3 is CASSSQGAFSEQYF. CDR3 DNA sequence: TGTGCCAGCAGTTCACAGGGGGCGTTTAGCGAGCAGTACTTC.

On this clone: This sample includes further DNA sequences coding for the same CDR3. The gene calls are TRBV5-1 and TRBJ1-3; D is unresolved. The CDR3 consists of 15 residues. Between the trimmed V and J ends, which lost 0 bases and 0 bases, there was a span of 7 bases. The V gene's germline CDR1 is SGHRS and CDR2 YFSETQ. The CDR3 DNA reads TGCGCCAGCAGCTTGGATCCGGGCTCTGGAAACACCATATATTTT. Its protein product is CASSLDPGSGNTIYF.

V is TRBV18 and J is TRBJ2-2; 14 bases are a match to TRBD2. Germline loops: CDR1 KGHSH, CDR2 LQKENI. There are 19 residues in the CDR3. J lost 0 bases, V lost 2 bases, and 5 bases had no gene match. CDR3 protein: CASSPWTSGRQTNTGELFF. CDR3 coding DNA: TGTGCCAGCTCACCATGGACTAGCGGGAGGCAGACGAACACCGGGGAGCTGTTTTTT.

This clone was observed once. This chain connects TRBV30 to TRBJ1-1; the D gene is possibly TRBD1 (5 bases). The CDR3 is made up of 13 amino acids. V was pared by 2 bases and J by 1 base, with 8 bases between. From germline, CDR1 is GTSNPN and CDR2 SVGIG (reference sequence). CDR3 DNA: TGTGCCTGGAGTCGACAGCCGAACACTGAAGCTTTCTTT. It is translated as CAWSRQPNTEAFF.

This chain connects TRBV5-5 to TRBJ2-2, with 10 bases lining up with TRBD1. The length of the CDR3 is 15 residues. Germline V gene sequence: CDR1 SGHKS, CDR2 YYEKEE (reference sequence). V gave up 3 bases and J gave up 5 bases; unmatched junction bases: 4. Here the CDR3 DNA reads TGTGCCAGCAGCTCCTGGACAGGGGGGACCGGGGAGCTGTTTTTT. Amino acid sequence: CASSSWTGGTGELFF. Full variable domain (outside the CDR3, taken from reference TRBV5-5 and TRBJ2-2): DAGVTQSPTHLIKTRGQQVTLRCSPISGHKSVSWYQQVLGQGPQFIFQYYEKEERGRGNFPDRFSARQFPNYSSELNVNALLLGDSALYLCASSSWTGGTGELFFGEGSRLTVL.

The chain carries TRBV10-2 and TRBJ2-3; 8 bases align to TRBD1. V shed 7 bases, J shed 4 bases, and the junction held 7 bases outside the gene matches. The CDR3 is made up of 14 amino acids. Germline lookup yields CDR1 WSHSY and CDR2 SAAADI. DNA of the CDR3: TGCGCCAGCAAGCTCAGGGGGCGGGCAGATACGCAGTATTTT. The encoded protein is CASKLRGRADTQYF.

V and J are TRBV6-6 and TRBJ1-1; D is uncertain. V was trimmed by 11 bases and J by 4 bases, leaving 20 bases between them. The CDR3 covers 14 residues. CDR1 and CDR2 (germline): MNHNY, SVGAGI (reference sequence). The CDR3 sequence: CACGRDPTSTEAFF. The CDR3 nucleotides read TGTGCCTGCGGTCGGGATCCAACCAGCACTGAAGCTTTCTTT.

Only a few counts were recorded for this clone. The chain recombines TRBV7-6 with TRBJ1-3; 7 bases line up with TRBD1. The germline CDR1 and CDR2 sequences are SGHVS and FNYEAQ. This CDR3 contains 14 residues. Losses at the gene ends were 5 bases for V and 4 bases for J; bases not matched to a gene: 5. CDR3 sequence: CASSAPGQGNTIYF. The CDR3 DNA reads as TGTGCCAGCAGCGCACCGGGACAGGGAAACACCATATATTTT.

In its sample, this clone was seen a few times. This chain uses TRBV6-5 with TRBJ1-3, with a possible D match to TRBD1 (6 bases). This CDR3 comprises 15 residues. V was trimmed by 6 bases and J by 0 bases, leaving 12 bases between them. Germline V CDR1 and CDR2: MNHEY, SVGAGI. CDR3 amino acids: CASRQGPSSGNTIYF. CDR3 DNA sequence: TGTGCCAGCAGACAGGGCCCAAGCTCTGGAAACACCATATATTTT.

This clone was seen once. The V gene is TRBV7-9, the J gene TRBJ2-3; D is uncertain. V dropped 5 bases and J dropped 3 bases, with 9 bases sitting between them. Germline V gene lookup returns CDR1 SEHNR and CDR2 FQNEAQ (reference sequence). This CDR3 contains 13 residues. CDR3 in amino acids: CASSPPPTDTQYF. The DNA of the CDR3 is TGTGCCAGCAGCCCCCCCCCAACAGATACGCAGTATTTT.

The V gene is TRBV30, the J gene TRBJ1-5; D remains unclear. The CDR3 runs to 18 residues. Germline assignment: CDR1 GTSNPN and CDR2 SVGIG (reference sequence). Between the trimmed V and J ends, which lost 0 bases and 5 bases, there was a span of 23 bases. The CDR3, as DNA: TGTGCCTGGAGTGTATTGGCTCCCATTGGCGGCAGCCATCAGCCCCAGCATTTT. It is translated as CAWSVLAPIGGSHQPQHF.